This entry describes one T cell receptor (beta chain). These data come from a study of beta chain features in type 1 diabetes. This CDR3 is built from 17 residues. Germline V gene sequence: CDR1 LGHNA, CDR2 YSLEER. V trimming: 2 bases; J trimming: 9 bases; junction bases outside the gene matches: 16. As every portion of the isolated RNA was reverse transcribed, the sequencing read expressed TCRB transcripts. Repertoires were generated with immunoSEQ multiplex PCR, while TCRdb's copy carries only in-frame clones and drops some. The data contain about 250,000 clones, 11% to 15% of them singletons. This sequence was found in a woman in her 40s in good health. V usage is TRBV4-3 and J usage is TRBJ2-1, with 7 bases fitting TRBD1. Material for sequencing was naive CD4+ T cells from blood. The CDR3 nucleotides are TGCGCCAGCAGCCAACCACCACTAGGACAGGCGCCGGGTGAGCAGTTCTTC. This sequence encodes CASSQPPLGQAPGEQFF.